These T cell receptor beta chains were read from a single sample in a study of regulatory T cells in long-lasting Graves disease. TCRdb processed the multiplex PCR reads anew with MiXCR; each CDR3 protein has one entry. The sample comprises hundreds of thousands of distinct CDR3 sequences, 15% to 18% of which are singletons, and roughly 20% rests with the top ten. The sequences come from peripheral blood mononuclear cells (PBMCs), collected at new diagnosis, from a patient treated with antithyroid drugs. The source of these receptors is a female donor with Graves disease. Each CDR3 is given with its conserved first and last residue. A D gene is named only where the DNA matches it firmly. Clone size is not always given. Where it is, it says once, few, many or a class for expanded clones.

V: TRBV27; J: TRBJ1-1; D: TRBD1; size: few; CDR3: CASSYTGGNTEAFF; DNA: TGTGCCAGCAGTTATACAGGGGGAAACACTGAAGCTTTCTTT
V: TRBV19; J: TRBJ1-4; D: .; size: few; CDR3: CASINWGGAGKLFF; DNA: TGTGCCAGTATCAACTGGGGCGGCGCCGGAAAACTGTTTTTT
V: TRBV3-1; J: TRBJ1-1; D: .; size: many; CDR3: CASSHSSPNTEAFF; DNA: TGTGCCAGCAGCCACAGTAGCCCGAACACTGAAGCTTTCTTT
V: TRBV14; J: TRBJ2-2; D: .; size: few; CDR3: CASSQNPGADGELFF; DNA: TGTGCCAGCAGCCAGAACCCGGGGGCCGACGGGGAGCTGTTTTTT
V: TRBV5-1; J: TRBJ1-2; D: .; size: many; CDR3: CASSLAGGGNYGYTF; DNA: TGCGCCAGCAGCTTAGCAGGAGGGGGTAACTATGGCTACACCTTC
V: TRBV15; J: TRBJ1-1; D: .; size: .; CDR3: CATSRQDEAFF; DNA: TGTGCCACCAGCAGACAGGATGAAGCTTTCTTT
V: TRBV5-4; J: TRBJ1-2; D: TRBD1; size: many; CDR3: CASSPGQTSGGYTF; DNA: TGTGCCAGCAGCCCGGGACAGACCAGTGGTGGCTACACCTTC
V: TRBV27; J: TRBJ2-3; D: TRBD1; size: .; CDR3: CASSLYRGRQDTQYF; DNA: TGTGCCAGCAGTCTTTACAGGGGCCGACAGGATACGCAGTATTTT
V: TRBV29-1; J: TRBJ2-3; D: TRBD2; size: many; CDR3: CSVWTGGLAGYSTDTQYF; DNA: TGCAGCGTCTGGACGGGCGGACTAGCGGGTTATAGCACAGATACGCAGTATTTT
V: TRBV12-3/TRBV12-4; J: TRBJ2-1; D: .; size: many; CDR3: CASSLDRDNEQFF; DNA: TGTGCCAGCAGTTTGGACAGAGACAATGAGCAGTTCTTC
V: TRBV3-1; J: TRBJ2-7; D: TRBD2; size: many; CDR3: CASSLRTSGSYEQYF; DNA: TGTGCCAGCAGCCTTCGGACTAGCGGTTCCTACGAGCAGTACTTC
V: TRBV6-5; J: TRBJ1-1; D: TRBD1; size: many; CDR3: CASSFDRGNTEAFF; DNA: TGTGCCAGCAGTTTTGACAGGGGGAACACTGAAGCTTTCTTT
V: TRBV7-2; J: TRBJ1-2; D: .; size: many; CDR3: CASSLRDKSGYTF; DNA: TGTGCCAGCAGTCTCCGGGACAAGTCTGGCTACACCTTC
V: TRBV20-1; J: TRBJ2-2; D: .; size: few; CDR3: CSAAAGAPGTGELFF; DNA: TGCAGCGCCGCAGCCGGGGCCCCTGGGACCGGGGAGCTGTTTTTT